These T cell receptor beta chains were read from a single sample in a study of blood T cell repertoires in COVID-19. The data were produced by immunoSEQ multiplex PCR, yet TCRdb's version contains in-frame clones alone and is incomplete. There are 150,000 to 200,000 clones in the sample; roughly 88% occur only once, and around 15% lies in the top ten. The sequenced sample consisted of PBMCs or T cells enriched from blood (not recorded which). All receptors derive from a man aged 50 to 59 who had recovered from COVID-19. Each CDR3 is given with its conserved first and last residue. D genes are given only for firm matches. The listing skips clone size in some rows; elsewhere it reads once, few, many or a size class.

j_gene	d_gene	v_gene	abundance	CDR3nt	CDR3aa
TRBJ1-5	TRBD1	TRBV5-5	-	TGTGCCAGCAGCTTGTCCCAGGGGGGCAATCAGCCCCAGCATTTT	CASSLSQGGNQPQHF
TRBJ1-5	TRBD1	TRBV30	-	TGTGCCTGGAGTGTAGGACAGGGATATGATCAGCCCCAGCATTTT	CAWSVGQGYDQPQHF
TRBJ1-5	-	TRBV30	-	TGTGCCTGGAGGTTTTCCAGGGCCCACTCGACTTATAGCAATCAGCCCCAGCATTTT	CAWRFSRAHSTYSNQPQHF
TRBJ1-2	TRBD1	TRBV5-1	-	TGCGCCAGCAGCCCAGGAGACGGACAGGGATCGATTTATGGCTACACCTTC	CASSPGDGQGSIYGYTF
TRBJ2-5	-	TRBV7-8	once	TGTGCCAGCAGCTTAGCTCTCGAGACCCAGTACTTC	CASSLALETQYF
TRBJ1-1	-	TRBV18	-	TGTGCCAGCTCACCACAGGGGTTCACTGAAGCTTTCTTT	CASSPQGFTEAFF
TRBJ2-5	-	TRBV4-1	-	TGCGCCAGCAGCCAAGAGCAAACAGGAGAGACCCAGTACTTC	CASSQEQTGETQYF
TRBJ2-2	-	TRBV7-9	-	TGTGCCAGCAGCTGGGGGGCCGGGGAGCTGTTTTTT	CASSWGAGELFF
TRBJ2-3	-	TRBV6-2/TRBV6-3	-	TGTGCCAGCAGTTATATCACAGATACGCAGTATTTT	CASSYITDTQYF
TRBJ2-1	-	TRBV10-1	-	TGCGCCAGCAGTCCCCCTTTACCGGGGAATGAGCAGTTCTTC	CASSPPLPGNEQFF
TRBJ1-1	-	TRBV6-5	-	TGTGCCAGCAAAGCGACAGAGAACACTGAAGCTTTCTTT	CASKATENTEAFF
TRBJ2-3	TRBD2	TRBV19	-	TGTGCCAGTACCCCGGGACTAGCGGGGGGAGGGGCAGATACGCAGTATTTT	CASTPGLAGGGADTQYF
TRBJ1-2	-	TRBV9	-	TGTGCCAGCAGCGTAGATCAGGGGAACTATGGCTACACCTTC	CASSVDQGNYGYTF
TRBJ1-1	TRBD1	TRBV28	few	TGTGCCAGCGGAGGACAGGGGGTGAACACTGAAGCTTTCTTT	CASGGQGVNTEAFF
TRBJ1-5	-	TRBV10-2	-	TGCGCCAGCAGTGTAACAGGTTTTCAGCCCCAGCATTTT	CASSVTGFQPQHF
TRBJ2-3	TRBD2	TRBV25-1	-	TGTGCCAGCAGTGAAGTGGGACTAGCGGGGCAGCAGTATTTT	CASSEVGLAGQQYF
TRBJ2-7	TRBD2	TRBV11-2	-	TGTGCCAGCAGCTTGCGGGGGGCGTACGAGCAGTACTTC	CASSLRGAYEQYF
TRBJ2-7	-	TRBV5-1	-	TGCGCCAGCAGCTTGAATATGGGGGCTTACGAGCAGTACTTC	CASSLNMGAYEQYF
TRBJ1-4	-	TRBV25-1	-	TGTGCCAGCAGTGAATTCAGGGAAAATGAAAAACTGTTTTTT	CASSEFRENEKLFF
TRBJ1-1	-	TRBV2	-	TGTGCCAGCGCCCTTATAGAGAGGACTGAAGCTTTCTTT	CASALIERTEAFF
TRBJ2-7	-	TRBV7-6	-	TGTGCCAGCAGCTCGAATACAGGGACCGGGCAGTACTTC	CASSSNTGTGQYF
TRBJ2-5	TRBD1	TRBV3-1/TRBV3-2	-	TGTGCCAGCAGCCCCCCGGGACAGGGGTTAATAGCCGTTCTCCGGGAGACCCAGTACTTC	CASSPPGQGLIAVLRETQYF
TRBJ1-5	TRBD1	TRBV10-1	-	TGCGCCAGCAACAGACCGGGACAGGGACATAGCAATCAGCCCCAGCATTTT	CASNRPGQGHSNQPQHF
TRBJ2-2	-	TRBV2	-	TGTGCCAGCAGGGGGCGGTCTCTGACCGGGGAGCTGTTTTTT	CASRGRSLTGELFF
TRBJ2-1	TRBD2	TRBV6-1	-	TGTGCCAGCAGTGACGGAGGCGCTAGCGGATACAATGAGCAGTTCTTC	CASSDGGASGYNEQFF
TRBJ2-3	-	TRBV9	-	TGTGCCAGCAGCGGCCGATTGGGCCTAGATACGCAGTATTTT	CASSGRLGLDTQYF
TRBJ1-1	TRBD1	TRBV27	once	TGTGCCAGCTACTTTGGGACAGATAACACTGAAGCTTTCTTT	CASYFGTDNTEAFF
TRBJ2-7	-	TRBV5-4	once	TGTGCCAGCAGCGAGGGACAAGCCTACGAGCAGTACTTC	CASSEGQAYEQYF
TRBJ2-7	TRBD1	TRBV9	-	TGTGCCAGCAGCATAACCGGGACAGGGGCCCCTGCCGAGCAGTACTTC	CASSITGTGAPAEQYF
TRBJ1-5	-	TRBV30	-	TGTGCCTGGAGTGTACAGGGCAATCAGCCCCAGCATTTT	CAWSVQGNQPQHF
TRBJ1-4	TRBD1	TRBV25-1	-	TGTGCCAGCAGTGCGGGACAGGTAGCAACTAATGAAAAACTGTTTTTT	CASSAGQVATNEKLFF
TRBJ1-1	-	TRBV5-1	-	TGCGCCAGCAGCTTGCTGGGGCAAGCGAGCACTGAAGCTTTCTTT	CASSLLGQASTEAFF
TRBJ2-5	-	TRBV5-5	-	TGTGCCAGCAGCTTAAGGGGCCAAGAGACCCAGTACTTC	CASSLRGQETQYF
TRBJ1-2	-	TRBV5-8	once	TGTGCCAGCAGCTTGGGGGGGCTTGGCTACACCTTC	CASSLGGLGYTF
TRBJ1-4	TRBD1	TRBV5-4	-	TGTGCCAGCAGCTTGCAAGGGGGCGCGCGTGCTAATGAAAAACTGTTTTTT	CASSLQGGARANEKLFF
TRBJ2-5	TRBD1	TRBV5-1	-	TGCGCCAGCAGCTCCCAGGGGGCGATTGAGACCCAGTACTTC	CASSSQGAIETQYF
TRBJ2-1	TRBD2	TRBV5-1	-	TGCGCCAGCAGCTTGCCGGGACTAGACCGTAATGAGCAGTTCTTC	CASSLPGLDRNEQFF
TRBJ1-4	TRBD1	TRBV28	-	TGTGCCAGCGGGGTCGGGGACAGTGGGGCAGAAAAACTGTTTTTT	CASGVGDSGAEKLFF
TRBJ1-2	-	TRBV2	few	TGTGCCAGCACCGACCGGGGGGGCACCAACTATGGCTACACCTTC	CASTDRGGTNYGYTF
TRBJ1-6	TRBD1	TRBV10-3	-	TGTGCCACCACCGGGACAGGGAATTCACCCCTCCACTTT	CATTGTGNSPLHF
TRBJ2-1	TRBD2	TRBV11-2	-	TGTGCCAGCAGCCCAAGACTAGCGGGGGACTCCTATTACAATGAGCAGTTCTTC	CASSPRLAGDSYYNEQFF
TRBJ2-2	-	TRBV5-1	-	TGCGCCAGCAGCTTTTCAGTGACCGGGGAGCTGTTTTTT	CASSFSVTGELFF
TRBJ2-1	-	TRBV4-1	once	TGCGCCAGCAGCCAAGTTATTAGTAGGAGGGGCCAGAATGAGCAGTTCTTC	CASSQVISRRGQNEQFF
TRBJ2-5	-	TRBV5-1	once	TGCGCCAGCAGCTCCGAGAGCCTAGAGACCCAGTACTTC	CASSSESLETQYF
TRBJ1-1	-	TRBV21-1	-	-	CASTPKRVGEGTEAFF
TRBJ1-2	TRBD1	TRBV28	-	TGTGCCAGCAGAAGACAGGGGTCCGGTGGCTACACCTTC	CASRRQGSGGYTF
TRBJ1-4	TRBD1	TRBV27	many	TGTGCCAGCAGTATACGGACAGGGGGCAGTGAAAAACTGTTTTTT	CASSIRTGGSEKLFF
TRBJ2-1	TRBD2	TRBV11-3	-	TGTGCCAGCAGCTTAGATGGTAGCGGGGGGCCACCCTACAATGAGCAGTTCTTC	CASSLDGSGGPPYNEQFF
TRBJ1-1	TRBD1	TRBV10-1	-	TGCGCCAGCAGTGGGACAGGGAAGAACACTGAAGCTTTCTTT	CASSGTGKNTEAFF
TRBJ2-3	TRBD1	TRBV4-1	-	TGCGCCAGCAGCCAAAATCTGGACAGGGGAACAGATACGCAGTATTTT	CASSQNLDRGTDTQYF
TRBJ1-1	-	TRBV30	few	TGTGCCTGGAGTAGACAGGAGTACACTGAAGCTTTCTTT	CAWSRQEYTEAFF
TRBJ1-3	-	TRBV7-2	-	TGTGCCAGCAGCTTTGAAGGGGCCTACTCTGGAAACACCATATATTTT	CASSFEGAYSGNTIYF
TRBJ2-1	-	TRBV28	-	TGTGCCAGCAGCTCCCGGGTGGGGCAGTTCTTC	CASSSRVGQFF
TRBJ1-5	TRBD1	TRBV4-1	-	TGCGCCAGCAGCCCGGACAGGGGGCTCTGGAATCAGCCCCAGCATTTT	CASSPDRGLWNQPQHF
TRBJ1-6	-	TRBV3-1/TRBV3-2	few	TGTGCCAGCAGCCAGATAAGACAACAACGAGTGACCCTCCACTTT	CASSQIRQQRVTLHF